These 16 T cell receptor beta chains came from one sample sequenced in a study of human T cells and chemical hapten exposure (dated by TCRdb to the early 2020s). Library generation was performed with RACE. Sequenced using a NextSeq 500. TCRdb's own reprocessing of the public reads used fastp at Q25 and MiXCR and kept productive beta chains. Rows are combined by CDR3 protein, so each entry shows the most common genes and DNA. Counted in this sample were about 380,000 distinct CDR3 sequences; about 6% of them appeared once. The ten largest clones capture about 5% of the sample. The time point label on this specimen signifies: patch test 2, 6 weeks after DPC sensitization. Per the publication, the treatment or condition label means: therapeutic diphenylcyclopropenone sensitization with weekly scalp DPC. Sample: whole blood, taken in connection with sensitization to the hapten diphenylcyclopropenone (DPC). These receptors were collected from a woman aged 18-29 years with alopecia areata. Some clones in this sample may be carry-over from other donors' samples.

This clonotype was detected many times. The chain joins TRBV20-1 to TRBJ2-7, with TRBD1 matching over 8 bases. Germline V gene lookup returns CDR1 DFQATT and CDR2 SNEGSKA (reference sequence). The V segment lost 1 base and the J segment 4 bases; nucleotides outside the gene matches: 15. CDR3 length equals 17 residues. The CDR3 region is CSARGGGQGLFIYEQYF. DNA for the CDR3: TGCAGTGCTAGAGGGGGAGGACAGGGTCTCTTCATTTACGAGCAGTACTTC.

This clonotype was observed a handful of times. This chain connects TRBV25-1 to TRBJ1-1; D call uncertain. Germline values: CDR1 MGHDK, CDR2 SYGVNS. The CDR3 consists of 13 residues. The V and J ends lost 7 bases and 1 base respectively, with 10 bases between them. DNA for the CDR3: TGTGCCAGCACTTACGATCAGAACACTGAAGCTTTCTTT. It codes for CASTYDQNTEAFF.

This clonotype has at least ten counts. The gene calls are TRBV4-3 and TRBJ1-1; a weak D match, TRBD1 (6 bases). CDR1 and CDR2 (germline): LGHNA, YSLEER. This CDR3 has 19 residues. Trimming took off 4 bases at V and 1 base at J, with 25 bases between the two ends. CDR3 amino acids: CASSPALLGEGGANTEAFF. Written as DNA, the CDR3 is TGCGCCAGCAGCCCCGCTTTATTAGGGGAAGGGGGAGCGAACACTGAAGCTTTCTTT.

The V gene is TRBV6-5, the J gene TRBJ1-1, with D uncertain. V lost 4 bases and J 0 bases, leaving 12 bases between the germline ends. The length of the CDR3 is 15 residues. Germline assignment: CDR1 MNHEY and CDR2 SVGAGI. The CDR3 nucleotides are TGTGCCAGCAGTTGGACTCCTACCGTGAACACTGAAGCTTTCTTT. Its translation is CASSWTPTVNTEAFF.

The chain carries TRBV10-3 and TRBJ2-5, with 9 bases lining up with TRBD2. Germline V lookup: CDR1 ENHRY, CDR2 SYGVKD. CDR3 length equals 13 residues. The trim removed 10 bases at V and 5 bases at J, leaving 8 bases unmatched. CDR3 protein: CATQAGGAETQYF. DNA of the CDR3: TGTGCCACTCAAGCGGGGGGCGCGGAGACCCAGTACTTC.

This clonotype has a count of ten or more. The gene calls are TRBV2 and TRBJ1-2, with D hard to call. This CDR3 is 14 amino acids long. The V and J ends lost 5 bases and 2 bases respectively, with 12 bases between them. Germline loops: CDR1 SNHLY, CDR2 FYNNEI. The CDR3 DNA is TGTGCCAGCAGTACACTCCAACCAAACTATGGCTACACCTTC. Translating gives CASSTLQPNYGYTF.

V and J are TRBV15 and TRBJ2-7; the D gene is possibly TRBD1 (6 bases). This CDR3 is 15 amino acids long. Germline assignment: CDR1 LNHNV and CDR2 YYDKDF (reference sequence). The V end lost 2 bases, the J end lost 2 bases, and 13 bases lay between the germline ends. The CDR3 nucleotides are TGTGCCACCAGCAGACGAAATACAGGGCCCTACGAGCAGTACTTC. This translates into CATSRRNTGPYEQYF. Full variable domain (outside the CDR3, taken from reference TRBV15 and TRBJ2-7): DAMVIQNPRYQVTQFGKPVTLSCSQTLNHNVMYWYQQKSSQAPKLLFHYYDKDFNNEADTPDNFQSRRPNTSFCFLDIRSPGLGDTAMYLCATSRRNTGPYEQYFGPGTRLTVT.

The chain links TRBV9 to TRBJ2-7; maybe TRBD1 (6 bases). The germline V gene encodes CDR1 SGDLS and CDR2 YYNGEE. There are 14 residues in the CDR3. V lost 0 bases and J 0 bases, leaving 7 bases between the germline ends. The CDR3 DNA sequence: TGTGCCAGCAGCGTAGGGGACACCTCCTACGAGCAGTACTTC. Residues: CASSVGDTSYEQYF.

This clonotype appeared many times. V usage is TRBV19 and J usage is TRBJ2-2; D is possibly TRBD1 (6 bases). The CDR3 is 13 amino acids. Germline CDR1 LNHDA, CDR2 SQIVND (reference sequence). V was cut by 6 bases and J by 6 bases, with 11 bases left in between. CDR3 protein: CASSRGGSGELFF. CDR3 coding DNA: TGTGCCAGTAGCAGGGGCGGTTCCGGGGAGCTGTTTTTT.

This clonotype was seen a few times. This chain uses TRBV6-5 with TRBJ1-5, with D uncertain. The CDR3 is 15 residues long. The V end lost 6 bases, the J end lost 0 bases, and 12 bases lay between the germline ends. In germline, CDR1 is MNHEY, CDR2 SVGAGI. DNA for the CDR3: TGTGCCAGCAGGTCTAGACCGAATAGCAATCAGCCCCAGCATTTT. Translating it yields CASRSRPNSNQPQHF.

The chain uses TRBV29-1 and TRBJ2-7; no firm D call. Deletions cut 4 bases from V and 1 base from J, with 8 bases between. CDR3 length: 12 residues. CDR1 is SQVTM and CDR2 is ANQGSEA in the germline V gene. The CDR3 nucleotides are TGCAGCGTTGGGAAACGGTCCTACGAGCAGTACTTC. Its protein is CSVGKRSYEQYF.

This clonotype was counted a few times. The chain carries TRBV2 and TRBJ2-3; D not resolved. The V and J ends lost 4 bases and 2 bases respectively, with 7 bases between them. Germline assignment: CDR1 SNHLY and CDR2 FYNNEI. This CDR3 region has 13 residues. CDR3 sequence reads: CASSVEATDTQYF. The CDR3 DNA reads TGTGCCAGCAGTGTGGAAGCCACAGATACGCAGTATTTT.

This sequence joins TRBV15 and TRBJ1-6, with D maybe TRBD1 (6 bases). Trimming took off 3 bases at V and 7 bases at J, with 19 bases between the two ends. This CDR3 is built from 17 residues. Looked up from germline, CDR1 is LNHNV and CDR2 is YYDKDF (reference sequence). This CDR3 reads CATSRYPGHLINSPLHF. CDR3 in DNA: TGTGCCACCAGCAGGTATCCGGGACACCTTATAAATTCACCCCTCCACTTT.

This clonotype was counted at least ten times. The V call is TRBV7-3, the J call TRBJ1-5, with 8 bases fitting TRBD1. Losses at the gene ends were 9 bases for V and 2 bases for J; bases not matched to a gene: 21. The V gene's germline CDR1 is SGHTA and CDR2 FQGTGA. The CDR3 runs to 19 residues. This CDR3 reads CARRIRGQDPVWGNQPQHF. The CDR3 nucleotides read TGTGCCAGACGAATACGGGGACAGGATCCCGTTTGGGGCAATCAGCCCCAGCATTTT.

In its sample, this clonotype was seen a few times. The rearrangement joins TRBV7-2 to TRBJ2-2; possible D gene TRBD1, 5 bases. Germline CDR1 SGHTA, CDR2 FQGNSA. The CDR3 covers 14 residues. V was trimmed by 5 bases and J by 6 bases, leaving 13 bases between them. CDR3 DNA: TGTGCCAGCAGCCCTCCAGGGTCCCCCGGGGAGCTGTTTTTT. Protein product: CASSPPGSPGELFF. The variable domain in full, completed from reference TRBV7-2 and TRBJ2-2, reads GAGVSQSPSNKVTEKGKDVELRCDPISGHTALYWYRQSLGQGLEFLIYFQGNSAPDKSGLPSDRFSAERTGGSVSTLTIQRTQQEDSAVYLCASSPPGSPGELFFGEGSRLTVL.

This clonotype has at least ten counts. The chain carries TRBV19 and TRBJ2-7; the match to TRBD1 covers 8 bases. V shed 5 bases, J shed 5 bases, and the junction held 8 bases outside the gene matches. The CDR3 has 14 residues. Per germline, CDR1 LNHDA and CDR2 SQIVND (reference sequence). The CDR3: CASSYQGARDEQYF. Written as DNA, the CDR3 is TGTGCCAGTAGTTATCAGGGGGCAAGGGACGAGCAGTACTTC. Supplemented by reference TRBV19 and TRBJ2-7, the full variable domain reads DGGITQSPKYLFRKEGQNVTLSCEQNLNHDAMYWYRQDPGQGLRLIYYSQIVNDFQKGDIAEGYSVSREKKESFPLTVTSAQKNPTAFYLCASSYQGARDEQYFGPGTRLTVT.